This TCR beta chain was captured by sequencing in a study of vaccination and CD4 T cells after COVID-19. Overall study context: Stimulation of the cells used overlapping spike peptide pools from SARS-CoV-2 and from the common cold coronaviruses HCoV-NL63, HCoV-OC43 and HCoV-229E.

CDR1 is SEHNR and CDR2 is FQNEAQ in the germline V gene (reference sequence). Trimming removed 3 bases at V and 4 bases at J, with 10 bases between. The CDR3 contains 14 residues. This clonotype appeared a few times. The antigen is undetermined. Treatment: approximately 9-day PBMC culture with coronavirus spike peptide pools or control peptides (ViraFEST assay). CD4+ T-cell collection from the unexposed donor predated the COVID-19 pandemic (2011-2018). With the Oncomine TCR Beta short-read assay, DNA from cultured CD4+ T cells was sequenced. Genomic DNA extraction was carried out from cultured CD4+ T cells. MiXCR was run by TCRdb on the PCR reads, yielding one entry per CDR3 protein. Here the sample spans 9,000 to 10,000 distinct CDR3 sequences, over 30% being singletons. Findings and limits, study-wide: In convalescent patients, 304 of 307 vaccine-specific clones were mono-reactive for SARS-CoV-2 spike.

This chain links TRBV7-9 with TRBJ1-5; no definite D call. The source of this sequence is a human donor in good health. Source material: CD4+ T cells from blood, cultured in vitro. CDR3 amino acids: CASSFSGGNQPQHF. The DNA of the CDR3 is TGTGCCAGCAGCTTCTCTGGCGGAAATCAGCCCCAGCATTTT. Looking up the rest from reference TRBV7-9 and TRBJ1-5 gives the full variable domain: DTGVSQNPRHKITKRGQNVTFRCDPISEHNRLYWYRQTLGQGPEFLTYFQNEAQLEKSRLLSDRFSAERPKGSFSTLEIQRTEQGDSAMYLCASSFSGGNQPQHFGDGTRLSIL.